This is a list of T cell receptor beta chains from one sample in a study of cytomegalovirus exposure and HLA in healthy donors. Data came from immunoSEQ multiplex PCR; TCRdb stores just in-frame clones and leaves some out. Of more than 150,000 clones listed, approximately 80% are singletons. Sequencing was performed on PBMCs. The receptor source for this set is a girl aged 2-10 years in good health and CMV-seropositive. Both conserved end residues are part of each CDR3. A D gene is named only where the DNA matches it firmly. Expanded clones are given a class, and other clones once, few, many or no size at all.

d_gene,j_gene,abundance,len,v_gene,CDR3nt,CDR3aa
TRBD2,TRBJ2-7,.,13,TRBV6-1,TGTGCCAGCAGTGTTAGCGGGGTTTACGAGCAGTACTTC,CASSVSGVYEQYF
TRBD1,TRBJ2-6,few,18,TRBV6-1,TGTGCCAGCAGTGCCTCGGGACAGGAACTCTCTGGGGCCAACGTCCTGACTTTC,CASSASGQELSGANVLTF
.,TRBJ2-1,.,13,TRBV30,TGTGCCTGGAGTGATCTCGCAGGCAATGAGCAGTTCTTC,CAWSDLAGNEQFF
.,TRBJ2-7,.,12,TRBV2,TGTGCCAGCCGTGGCGGAGCCTACGAGCAGTACTTC,CASRGGAYEQYF
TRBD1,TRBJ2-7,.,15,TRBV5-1,TGCGCCAGCAGCTCCTACGGGACAGGGAGCGACGAGCAGTACTTC,CASSSYGTGSDEQYF
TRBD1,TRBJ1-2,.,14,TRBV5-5,TGTGCCAGCAGCGGGGGACAGGGCAACTATGGCTACACCTTC,CASSGGQGNYGYTF
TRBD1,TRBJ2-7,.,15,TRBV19,TGTGCCAGTAGTATATCAGGACAGGGGATCAACGAGCAGTACTTC,CASSISGQGINEQYF
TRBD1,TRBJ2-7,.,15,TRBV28,TGTGCCAGCAGTCTCCCGGGACAGGGTGGATACGAGCAGTACTTC,CASSLPGQGGYEQYF
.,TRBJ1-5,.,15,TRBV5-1,TGCGCCAGCAGCTCAGGAGGGGATAGCAATCAGCCCCAGCATTTT,CASSSGGDSNQPQHF
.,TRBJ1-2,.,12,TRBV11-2,TGTGCCAGCAGCACTAATAACTATGGCTACACCTTC,CASSTNNYGYTF
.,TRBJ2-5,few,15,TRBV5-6,TGTGCCAGCAGCTTGGCTGGACTGGCACAAGAGACCCAGTACTTC,CASSLAGLAQETQYF
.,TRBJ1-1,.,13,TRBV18,TGTGCCAGCTCACCACAAGGAGGCACTGAAGCTTTCTTT,CASSPQGGTEAFF
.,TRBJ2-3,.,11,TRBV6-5,TGTGCCAGCCGAGCGACCTCTACGCAGTATTTT,CASRATSTQYF
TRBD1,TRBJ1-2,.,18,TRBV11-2,TGTGCCAGCAGCACCTTTATAGGGGACAGGCGGACTAACTATGGCTACACCTTC,CASSTFIGDRRTNYGYTF
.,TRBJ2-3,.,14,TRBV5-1,TGCGCCAGCAGCTTGTTACAGAGCACAGATACGCAGTATTTT,CASSLLQSTDTQYF
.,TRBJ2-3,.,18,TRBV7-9,TGTGCCAGCAGCTTACCCCCATTGGGGCAGAAACGCACAGATACGCAGTATTTT,CASSLPPLGQKRTDTQYF
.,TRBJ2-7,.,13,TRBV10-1,TGCGCCAGCAGTGAGCCAGGTTCCTACGAGCAGTACTTC,CASSEPGSYEQYF
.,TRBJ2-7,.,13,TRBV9,TGTGCCAGCAGCGTAGACAGTCCCTACGAGCAGTACTTC,CASSVDSPYEQYF
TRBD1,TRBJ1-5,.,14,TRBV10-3,TGTGCCATCAGTTCCGGGACAGGGGTGCAGCCCCAGCATTTT,CAISSGTGVQPQHF
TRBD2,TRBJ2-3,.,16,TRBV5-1,TGCGCCAGCAGCTTGGTAGGGACTAGCGGCACAGATACGCAGTATTTT,CASSLVGTSGTDTQYF
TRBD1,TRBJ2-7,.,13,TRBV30,TGTGCCTGGAGTAAGGACAGGGGCGGCGAGCAGTACTTC,CAWSKDRGGEQYF
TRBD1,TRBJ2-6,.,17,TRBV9,TGTGCCAGCAGCGTAAGGGACAGGGCCACTGGGGCCAACGTCCTGACTTTC,CASSVRDRATGANVLTF
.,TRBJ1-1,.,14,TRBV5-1,TGCGCCAGCAGCTTGCAGGTATCGAACACTGAAGCTTTCTTT,CASSLQVSNTEAFF
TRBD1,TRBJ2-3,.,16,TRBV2,TGTGCCAGCAGCAACAGGGGACATCCTAGCACAGATACGCAGTATTTT,CASSNRGHPSTDTQYF
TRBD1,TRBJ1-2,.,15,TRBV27,TGTGCCAGCAGTGGGGCTACAGGGGGCTTCAATGGCTACACCTTC,CASSGATGGFNGYTF
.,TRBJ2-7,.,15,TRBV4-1,TGCGCCAGCAGCCAACCTAAGGCGGCTGAATACGAGCAGTACTTC,CASSQPKAAEYEQYF
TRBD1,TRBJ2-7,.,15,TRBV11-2,TGTGCCAGCAGCTTAGTTGACAGGGAAATCCACGAGCAGTACTTC,CASSLVDREIHEQYF
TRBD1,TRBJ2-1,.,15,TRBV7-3,TGTGCCAGCAGCCTCCGACAGGGGGTATGGGATGAGCAGTTCTTC,CASSLRQGVWDEQFF
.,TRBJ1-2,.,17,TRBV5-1,TGCGCCAGCAGCTTGGCCGGGAGACAAGGGAGAGACTATGGCTACACCTTC,CASSLAGRQGRDYGYTF
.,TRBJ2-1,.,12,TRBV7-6,TGTGCCAGCAGCTCCCGGGACAATGAGCAGTTCTTC,CASSSRDNEQFF
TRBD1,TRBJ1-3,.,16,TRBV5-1,TGCGCCAGCAGCTTGGAAGGGACAGGGGCTGGAAACACCATATATTTT,CASSLEGTGAGNTIYF
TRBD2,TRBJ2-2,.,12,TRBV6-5,TGTGCCATAAGGGAGGGCCCCGGGGAGCTGTTTTTT,CAIREGPGELFF
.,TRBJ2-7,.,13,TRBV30,TGTGCCTGGAGCGGCTGGGAAGGGAGTGAGCAGTACTTC,CAWSGWEGSEQYF
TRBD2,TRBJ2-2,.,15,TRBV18,TGTGCCAGCTCACACTTAGCGGGAGTGGCCGGGGAGCTGTTTTTT,CASSHLAGVAGELFF
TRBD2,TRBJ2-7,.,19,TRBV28,TGTGCCAGCAGTATTCAGCGGGGCCAAAAAAAATCAGGGTCCTACGAGCAGTACTTC,CASSIQRGQKKSGSYEQYF
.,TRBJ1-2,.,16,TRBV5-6,TGTGCCAGCAGCTTGGTAGGGGAAAGGGACTTCTATGGCTACACCTTC,CASSLVGERDFYGYTF
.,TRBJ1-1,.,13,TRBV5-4,TGTGCCACCAGACCAAGAGGGAACACTGAAGCTTTCTTT,CATRPRGNTEAFF
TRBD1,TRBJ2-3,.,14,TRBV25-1,TGTGCCAGCATGTTAACAGGGGCGGGAGATACGCAGTATTTT,CASMLTGAGDTQYF
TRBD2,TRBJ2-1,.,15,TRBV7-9,TGTGCCAGCAGCCACCCTAGCGGGAGGGCCACTGCGCAGTTCTTC,CASSHPSGRATAQFF
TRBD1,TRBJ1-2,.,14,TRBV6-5,TGTGCCAGCAGTTCTCCGGGACAGATCTATGGCTACACCTTC,CASSSPGQIYGYTF
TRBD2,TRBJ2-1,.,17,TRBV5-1,TGCGCCAGCAGCTTGGCTAGCGGGGGCCGGGGGAGCAATGAGCAGTTCTTC,CASSLASGGRGSNEQFF
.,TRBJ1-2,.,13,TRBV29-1,TGCAGCGCCTTGGGACAAGACTTCTATGGCTACACCTTC,CSALGQDFYGYTF
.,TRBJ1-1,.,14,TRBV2,TGTGCCATTCAAAGAGGAAAGGGGGACACTGAAGCTTTCTTT,CAIQRGKGDTEAFF
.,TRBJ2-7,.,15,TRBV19,TGTGCCAGTGGGGGGTTAGGGGGGGAGGACTACGAGCAGTACTTC,CASGGLGGEDYEQYF
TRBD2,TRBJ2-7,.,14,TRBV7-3,TGTGCCAGCAGCTCAAGGCGGGGGGCGGACGAGCAGTACTTC,CASSSRRGADEQYF
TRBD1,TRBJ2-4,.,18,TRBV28,TGTGCCAGCAGTCCGATAGAAGGACAGGGCAAGGTCCGGAACATTCAGTACTTC,CASSPIEGQGKVRNIQYF
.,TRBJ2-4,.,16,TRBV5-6,TGTGCCAGCAGCTTGGCCGTGGAGGAAGCCAAAAACATTCAGTACTTC,CASSLAVEEAKNIQYF
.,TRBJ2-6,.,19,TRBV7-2,TGTGCCAGCAGCCTAAACTACTTGGAGACAGGCGTCAGGGCCAACGTCCTGACTTTC,CASSLNYLETGVRANVLTF
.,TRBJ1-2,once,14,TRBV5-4,TGTGCCATCTCACCCCGGGGGGGGGTTAATGGCTACACCTTC,CAISPRGGVNGYTF
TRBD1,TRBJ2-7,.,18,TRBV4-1,TGCGCCAGCAGCCAACTTATGGTGGCGGCAGGGGGCTTCTACGAGCAGTACTTC,CASSQLMVAAGGFYEQYF
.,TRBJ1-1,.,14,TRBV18,TGTGCCAGCTCCCCGATAGGGGATGTCCCTGAAGCTTTCTTT,CASSPIGDVPEAFF
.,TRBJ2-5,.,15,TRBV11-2,TGTGCCAGCAGCTTGAGGACAGCCCACTTGGAGACCCAGTACTTC,CASSLRTAHLETQYF
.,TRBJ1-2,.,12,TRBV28,TGTGCCAGCAGTCCACCCACTTCCGGCTACACCTTC,CASSPPTSGYTF
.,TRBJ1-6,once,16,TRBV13,TGTGCCAGCAGTCGAACCTGGACAGAGAATAATTCACCCCTCCACTTT,CASSRTWTENNSPLHF
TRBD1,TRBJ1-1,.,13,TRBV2,TGTGCCGGACAGGGCCAGAGAAACACTGAAGCTTTCTTT,CAGQGQRNTEAFF
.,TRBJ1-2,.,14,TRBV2,TGTGCCAGCAGTGAGGCGCCCGGGAACTATGGCTACACCTTC,CASSEAPGNYGYTF